This is a list of T cell receptor beta chains from one sample in a study of cytomegalovirus exposure and HLA in healthy donors. Sequenced by immunoSEQ multiplex PCR; TCRdb stores in-frame clones only, minus some. Of some 45,000 clones detected, 80% to 95% appear once; the ten largest clones hold roughly 5.3%. The material sequenced was PBMCs. These receptors came from a man aged 18 to 30 in good health and CMV-seronegative. Each CDR3 is given with its conserved first and last residue. A D gene is named only where the DNA matches it firmly. Not every row has a clone size; where given, it reads once, few, many or a size class.

D	J	V	size	DNA	CDR3
TRBD2	TRBJ2-3	TRBV6-4	NA	TGTGCCAGCAGTGACTCAGCGGGAGGGCCAGATACGCAGTATTTT	CASSDSAGGPDTQYF
NA	TRBJ2-2	TRBV28	NA	TGTGCCAGCAGTTTGAGGGGGACCATCACCGGGGAGCTGTTTTTT	CASSLRGTITGELFF
NA	TRBJ1-1	TRBV7-3	NA	TGTGCCAGCAGTCAAGGGGGGGCTGAAGCTTTCTTT	CASSQGGAEAFF
TRBD2	TRBJ2-3	TRBV28	once	TGTGCCAGCAGTCCTCCTAGCGGGAGGGGGCCAGATACGCAGTATTTT	CASSPPSGRGPDTQYF
NA	TRBJ1-2	TRBV27	few	TGTGCCAGCAGTCCAGGGGAGCCTAGCTATGGCTACACCTTC	CASSPGEPSYGYTF
NA	TRBJ2-1	TRBV27	NA	TGTGCCAGCAGTTTATCGAGACTCTCCTACAATGAGCAGTTCTTC	CASSLSRLSYNEQFF
NA	TRBJ2-3	TRBV5-1	NA	TGCGCCAGCAGCTCAGGCACGATTAGCACAGATACGCAGTATTTT	CASSSGTISTDTQYF
NA	TRBJ2-7	TRBV28	NA	TGTGCCAGCAGTCCCCCGGGACACACCTACGAGCAGTACTTC	CASSPPGHTYEQYF
NA	TRBJ1-4	TRBV9	NA	TGTGCCAGCAGCCGGGACGGAGGGGATATGGCTAATGAAAAACTGTTTTTT	CASSRDGGDMANEKLFF
TRBD2	TRBJ2-3	TRBV4-1	NA	TGCGCCAGCAGCCAAGAAAGGGAGGGTTGGCGATTTCTGGCTTTAGTCACAGATACGCAGTATTTT	CASSQEREGWRFLALVTDTQYF
NA	TRBJ1-5	TRBV6-4	NA	TGTGCCAGCAGTGAGACAGTACGCCAGCCCCAGCATTTT	CASSETVRQPQHF
TRBD1	TRBJ2-3	TRBV4-1	NA	TGCGCCAGCAGCCAAGAGCCCGACAGGGGAATCACAGATACGCAGTATTTT	CASSQEPDRGITDTQYF
NA	TRBJ1-5	TRBV28	NA	TGTGCCAGCAGTCGGGGTGGGAGCAATCAGCCCCAGCATTTT	CASSRGGSNQPQHF
TRBD1	TRBJ1-1	TRBV7-2	NA	TGTGCCAGCAGACCTGACAGGGGGCGCGAATCTGAAGCTTTCTTT	CASRPDRGRESEAFF
NA	TRBJ1-5	TRBV19	NA	TGTGCCAGTAGTGGGGAGCATAGCAATCAGCCCCAGCATTTT	CASSGEHSNQPQHF
TRBD1	TRBJ2-1	TRBV19	NA	TGTGCCAGTAGTATCTGGACAGGGAACTACAATGAGCAGTTCTTC	CASSIWTGNYNEQFF
NA	TRBJ1-4	TRBV6-1	once	TGTGCCAGCAGTGAAGTGGCGGGCGAAAAACTGTTTTTT	CASSEVAGEKLFF
TRBD1	TRBJ1-2	TRBV29-1	NA	TGCAGCGCCTTGGGACAGGGGGCGCGTGGCTACACCTTC	CSALGQGARGYTF
NA	TRBJ1-2	TRBV7-2	NA	TGTGCCAGCAGCACCCAACCCGGGGGGAACTATGGCTACACCTTC	CASSTQPGGNYGYTF
TRBD1	TRBJ1-1	TRBV29-1	NA	TGCAGCTCGGGACAGGGCGACACTGAAGCTTTCTTT	CSSGQGDTEAFF
TRBD2	TRBJ2-1	TRBV27	NA	TGTGCCAGCACGACGACTAGCCCCTCCTACAATGAGCAGTTCTTC	CASTTTSPSYNEQFF
NA	TRBJ2-4	TRBV7-3	NA	TGTGCCAGCAGCTTAAACCAGAAAAACATTCAGTACTTC	CASSLNQKNIQYF
NA	TRBJ2-2	TRBV27	NA	TGTGCCAGCAGGTATAGGAACAGGGCTGTCGATAGTACCGGGGAGCTGTTTTTT	CASRYRNRAVDSTGELFF
TRBD2	TRBJ2-7	TRBV19	NA	TGTGCCAGTAGTTGGACTAGCGGACCCTACGAGCAGTACTTC	CASSWTSGPYEQYF
NA	TRBJ2-3	TRBV11-3	NA	TGTGCCAGCAGCTTAGGGAGTAGAAAAGATACGCAGTATTTT	CASSLGSRKDTQYF
TRBD2	TRBJ2-5	TRBV5-1	NA	TGCGCCAGCAGCCCGGGACTAGCGGGGGCCAGGGGAGAGACCCAGTACTTC	CASSPGLAGARGETQYF